A selection of T cell receptor beta chains follows, all from one sample in a study of graft-versus-host responses after intestinal transplantation. The protocol was immunoSEQ multiplex PCR, while the TCRdb copy is restricted to in-frame clones and leaves out a portion. The sample lists 35,000 to 45,000 clones, about 95% seen once, with roughly 0.58% in the top ten. The antigens for these receptors are not known. The sequencing used unstimulated CD8+ T cells sorted from spleen or lymph node cells, collected before transplant. These receptors came from a human donor who was the organ donor for an intestinal transplant. Each CDR3 is given with its conserved first and last residue. Fields, in order: D gene, J gene, V gene, CDR3 protein. D genes are given only for firm matches.

D gene: .
J gene: TRBJ1-4
V gene: TRBV5-6
CDR3 protein: CASSFEGDEKLFF

D gene: .
J gene: TRBJ1-6
V gene: TRBV6-1
CDR3 protein: CASSGQGQSYNSPLHF

D gene: TRBD2
J gene: TRBJ2-1
V gene: TRBV5-1
CDR3 protein: CASRQLAGGDNEQFF

D gene: .
J gene: TRBJ2-7
V gene: TRBV30
CDR3 protein: CAWSSRPGSRPYEQYF

D gene: TRBD2
J gene: TRBJ2-1
V gene: TRBV19
CDR3 protein: CASSRYGPTSGAIDEQFF

D gene: .
J gene: TRBJ1-1
V gene: TRBV4-2
CDR3 protein: CASSQGMNTEAFF

D gene: TRBD1
J gene: TRBJ1-4
V gene: TRBV4-3
CDR3 protein: CASSQFIWTGSNEKLFF

D gene: .
J gene: TRBJ2-7
V gene: TRBV4-1
CDR3 protein: CASSQDLLSEQYF

D gene: .
J gene: TRBJ2-3
V gene: TRBV4-3
CDR3 protein: CASSVGGSTDTQYF

D gene: TRBD1
J gene: TRBJ1-5
V gene: TRBV6-4
CDR3 protein: CASTPEDRKTHSNQPQHF

D gene: .
J gene: TRBJ1-1
V gene: TRBV29-1
CDR3 protein: CSVVPVDSPSEAFF

D gene: .
J gene: TRBJ1-2
V gene: TRBV5-1
CDR3 protein: CASSGQPGQVRRGYTF

D gene: .
J gene: TRBJ2-3
V gene: TRBV10-3
CDR3 protein: CAIRRQDTQYF

D gene: .
J gene: TRBJ2-2
V gene: TRBV4-3
CDR3 protein: CASSQVGEFTGELFF

D gene: TRBD2
J gene: TRBJ2-2
V gene: TRBV9
CDR3 protein: CASSVRLAGVNAGELFF

D gene: .
J gene: TRBJ2-3
V gene: TRBV4-1
CDR3 protein: CASSHPPVAATDTQYF

D gene: TRBD1
J gene: TRBJ2-2
V gene: TRBV4-3
CDR3 protein: CASSQGTGNPGELFF

D gene: .
J gene: TRBJ2-5
V gene: TRBV30
CDR3 protein: CAWSPPGQQETQYF

D gene: TRBD1
J gene: TRBJ2-3
V gene: TRBV19
CDR3 protein: CASSFQGAFDTQYF

D gene: .
J gene: TRBJ2-1
V gene: TRBV6-6
CDR3 protein: CASSYGREQFF

D gene: .
J gene: TRBJ1-2
V gene: TRBV18
CDR3 protein: CASSLGVAVKYGYTF

D gene: .
J gene: TRBJ2-7
V gene: TRBV27
CDR3 protein: CARTTPLAPHYEQYF

D gene: .
J gene: TRBJ2-7
V gene: TRBV6-5
CDR3 protein: CASRGRTYEQYF

D gene: .
J gene: TRBJ2-7
V gene: TRBV9
CDR3 protein: CASSVGGRADYEQYF

D gene: .
J gene: TRBJ2-7
V gene: TRBV18
CDR3 protein: CASSPDRGLDEQYF

D gene: TRBD1
J gene: TRBJ1-5
V gene: TRBV6-1
CDR3 protein: CASTGTGTGGQPQHF

D gene: .
J gene: TRBJ2-5
V gene: TRBV4-1
CDR3 protein: CASSQDNGSQETQYF

D gene: .
J gene: TRBJ1-1
V gene: TRBV10-3
CDR3 protein: CAISGAMNTEAFF

D gene: TRBD1
J gene: TRBJ1-4
V gene: TRBV4-1
CDR3 protein: CASSQDGDRVRFNEKLFF

D gene: .
J gene: TRBJ2-7
V gene: TRBV4-1
CDR3 protein: CASSQGGASYEQYF

D gene: TRBD2
J gene: TRBJ2-5
V gene: TRBV6-1
CDR3 protein: CASSELAGGPETQYF

D gene: TRBD2
J gene: .
V gene: TRBV5-1
CDR3 protein: CASSLGSGVYEQYF

D gene: .
J gene: TRBJ1-5
V gene: TRBV4-1
CDR3 protein: CASSQVLEGSQPQHF

D gene: .
J gene: TRBJ2-1
V gene: TRBV10-1
CDR3 protein: CAISPGSSYNEQFF

D gene: .
J gene: TRBJ2-1
V gene: TRBV6-1
CDR3 protein: CASLGGLGQFF

D gene: .
J gene: TRBJ1-2
V gene: TRBV29-1
CDR3 protein: CSVDFPTVHGYTF

D gene: .
J gene: TRBJ2-3
V gene: TRBV6-5
CDR3 protein: CASTQGADTQYF

D gene: .
J gene: TRBJ2-4
V gene: TRBV5-4
CDR3 protein: CASSLASGPLAKNIQYF

D gene: .
J gene: TRBJ2-7
V gene: TRBV29-1
CDR3 protein: CSVEWQQKPYEQYF

D gene: .
J gene: TRBJ2-7
V gene: TRBV4-3
CDR3 protein: CASSQDRGAPYEQYF

D gene: .
J gene: TRBJ1-4
V gene: TRBV4-1
CDR3 protein: CASSSEMGDEKLFF